Listed below are T cell receptor beta chains from one sample, sequenced in a study of cytomegalovirus exposure and HLA in healthy donors. Data came from immunoSEQ multiplex PCR; TCRdb stores just in-frame clones and leaves some out. The sample gives 120,000 or so clones, 65% to 85% of which show up once; approximately 4% is in the top ten. The sequenced sample was PBMCs. Every receptor here comes from a man between 18 and 35 years old in good health and CMV-seropositive. Each CDR3 is given with its conserved first and last residue. D genes are given only for firm matches.

j_gene	d_gene	v_gene	CDR3aa
TRBJ2-1	TRBD2	TRBV7-8	CASSWGAGNSEQFF
TRBJ1-2	NA	TRBV18	CASSTKNNYGYTF
TRBJ2-7	TRBD1	TRBV7-9	CASSLRGQESSYEQYF
TRBJ2-7	NA	TRBV4-3	CASSQEGGAYEQYF
TRBJ2-3	NA	TRBV11-2	CASSLDRVDTQYF
TRBJ2-2	NA	TRBV7-2	CASSSTGEGAGELFF
TRBJ2-6	NA	TRBV6-5	CASSSPGSGANVLTF
TRBJ1-2	NA	TRBV11-2	CASSLAPLGGDYGYTF
TRBJ2-5	NA	TRBV18	CASSPGVEETQYF
TRBJ2-7	TRBD2	TRBV7-7	CASSMNLWGGGVSYEQYF
TRBJ2-7	TRBD1	TRBV11-3	CASSSQGVTYEQYF
TRBJ2-2	TRBD2	TRBV30	CAGTASGNTGELFF
TRBJ2-7	NA	TRBV15	CATSRRRQFTLGEQYF
TRBJ2-4	NA	TRBV4-3	CASSQDRDTGNIQYF
TRBJ2-1	NA	TRBV12-2	CASRLCPSAYNEQFF
TRBJ2-7	TRBD2	TRBV7-2	CASSLDSGGLYEQYF
TRBJ1-6	TRBD1	TRBV18	CASSWTGPNSPLHF
TRBJ2-7	TRBD2	TRBV19	CASSPRPPVLAGRGEQYF
TRBJ2-1	NA	TRBV7-9	CASSPRNEQFF
TRBJ1-4	NA	TRBV12-2	CASRLITARAKNEKLFF
TRBJ1-3	NA	TRBV6-4	CASSVTQGSGTTIYF
TRBJ1-2	NA	TRBV7-2	CASSRGNRVLYGYTF
TRBJ1-3	TRBD1	TRBV5-4	CASSLDRGNTIYF
TRBJ1-1	NA	TRBV5-4	CASSLRGIANTEAFF
TRBJ2-7	NA	TRBV2	CASSAGTPYEQYF
TRBJ2-5	TRBD1	TRBV5-1	CASAGTELETQYF
TRBJ2-3	TRBD1	TRBV10-3	CAINPGQVPADTQYF
TRBJ2-5	NA	TRBV19	CASSKGSGSNEETQYF
TRBJ2-3	TRBD2	TRBV5-4	CASSLEGGRAVDTQYF
TRBJ2-5	NA	TRBV7-2	CASSLGPPGLHGREETQYF
TRBJ2-7	TRBD1	TRBV12-5	CASGQQGTEQYF
TRBJ2-7	NA	TRBV6-6	CASRDSSSYEQYF
TRBJ2-7	NA	TRBV4-1	CASSQDARIAEQYF
TRBJ1-1	NA	TRBV1	CTSSQDSHLQSPNTEAFF
TRBJ1-6	NA	TRBV19	CASTQSPVSGSGSSPLHF
TRBJ2-6	TRBD1	TRBV7-9	CASSPSPTGLGANVLTF
TRBJ2-7	NA	TRBV7-8	CASSLPTIVREQYF
TRBJ1-4	TRBD1	TRBV5-1	CASSLEGQGGRGEKLFF
TRBJ1-2	NA	TRBV9	CASRHTGNLYGYTF
TRBJ2-5	TRBD1	TRBV2	CASSEGTGMETQYF
TRBJ2-3	TRBD2	TRBV7-2	CASILAGGADTQYF
TRBJ2-1	TRBD2	TRBV6-4	CASSDSTSGGAPNEQFF
TRBJ2-7	NA	TRBV7-2	CASSLALSYEQYF
TRBJ1-2	TRBD1	TRBV6-6	CASSYSRTGDVGGYTF